The 20 T cell receptor beta chains below were found in one sample sequenced in a study of T cell responses to AZD1222 COVID-19 vaccine (dated by TCRdb to about 2021). The time point label, read with the paper, signifies: baseline before first vaccination. The method behind the library was the immunoSEQ multiplex PCR assay. TCRdb provides this immuneACCESS table in a form limited to in-frame rearrangements. Some clones are lacking; in checked studies, under half of them reflect an unresolved V gene, and why the rest are absent is not known. The sample data list roughly 150,000 clones, and about 93% of these were observed just once. The ten largest account for roughly 4.6% of the sample. Sequenced here: peripheral blood, sampled on day 0 of AZD1222 vaccination. The receptors derive from an adult in good health.

V gene TRBV6-5 combines with J gene TRBJ1-1; weak D call: TRBD1 (6 bases). CDR1 is MNHEY, CDR2 SVGAGI, per germline. The CDR3 runs 14 residues. V lost 8 bases to trimming and J lost 1 base, with 14 bases between them. The CDR3 reads CASWIGGRNTEAFF. The CDR3 nucleotides are TGTGCCAGCTGGATCGGGGGGCGGAACACTGAAGCTTTCTTT.

The chain employs TRBV28 and TRBJ1-3; D ambiguous. The length of the CDR3 is 15 residues. CDR1 and CDR2 from the germline V gene are MDHEN and SYDVKM. The V gene lost 5 bases and the J gene lost 0 bases, with 11 bases spanning the gap. CDR3 sequence (DNA): TGTGCCAGCAGTCCCATGCTGGCCTCTGGAAACACCATATATTTT. As protein: CASSPMLASGNTIYF.

The rearrangement joins TRBV7-3 to TRBJ2-7, with a possible D match to TRBD2 (6 bases). The germline gives CDR1 SGHTA, CDR2 FQGTGA. This CDR3 has 15 residues. The ends were cut back, 0 bases at V and 2 bases at J, with 11 bases in the middle. CDR3 region: CASSLTPGATYEQYF. The CDR3 DNA sequence: TGTGCCAGCAGCTTAACCCCGGGAGCCACCTACGAGCAGTACTTC.

CDR3 protein: CASSQDSGPNQPQHF. The CDR3, as DNA: TGCGCCAGCAGCCAAGATTCCGGGCCCAATCAGCCCCAGCATTTT. The chain has TRBV4-3 and TRBJ1-5; no clear D. This CDR3 region has 15 residues. The germline V gene encodes CDR1 LGHNA and CDR2 YSLEER. With 0 bases removed from V and 3 bases from J, the gap between germline ends came to 9 bases.

The J gene is TRBJ2-1, the V gene TRBV7-9; TRBD2 aligns across 10 bases. CDR1 and CDR2 (germline): SEHNR, FQNEAQ (reference sequence). V lost 5 bases and J lost 0; bases outside the gene matches: 7. The CDR3 has 17 residues. CDR3 bases: TGTGCCAGCAGCGGCGTCGCTAGCGGGAGCTCCTACAATGAGCAGTTCTTC. Its protein is CASSGVASGSSYNEQFF.

The chain uses TRBV7-9 and TRBJ1-1, with D hard to call. Deletions cut 5 bases from V and 5 bases from J, with 15 bases between. There are 14 residues in the CDR3. Germline CDR1 and CDR2: SEHNR and FQNEAQ (reference sequence). CDR3 in amino acids: CASSPQTSGTEAFF. The CDR3 bases are TGTGCCAGCAGCCCACAGACAAGCGGGACTGAAGCTTTCTTT.

The rearrangement joins TRBV28 to TRBJ2-1; 8 bases match TRBD2. CDR1 and CDR2 from the germline V gene are MDHEN and SYDVKM. This CDR3 is 14 amino acids long. V gave up 6 bases and J gave up 5 bases; unmatched junction bases: 6. The CDR3 bases are TGTGCCAGCAGAGGTAGCGGGGACGACAATGAGCAGTTCTTC. Translated, it gives CASRGSGDDNEQFF.

The chain carries TRBV9 and TRBJ2-1; TRBD2 matches 9 bases. The CDR3 has 18 amino acids. Unmatched junction bases numbered 18, after V lost 0 bases and J lost 11 bases. Germline V gene data show CDR1 as SGDLS and CDR2 as YYNGEE. As DNA, the CDR3 is TGTGCCAGCAGCGTAGCGGCCCAGACGGCTAGCGGGGTGGAGAAGCAGTTCTTC. Translated, it gives CASSVAAQTASGVEKQFF.

This rearrangement joins TRBV28 to TRBJ1-1; a possible D gene is TRBD1 (6 bases). The germline V gene has CDR1 MDHEN and CDR2 SYDVKM. V lost 0 bases, J lost 0 bases, and 14 bases lay in between. The CDR3 has 17 residues. In DNA, the CDR3 is TGTGCCAGCAGTTTATGGCGGGTAGACAGGTTGAACACTGAAGCTTTCTTT. As protein: CASSLWRVDRLNTEAFF.

This sequence joins TRBV29-1 and TRBJ2-7; D perhaps matches TRBD1 (6 bases). This CDR3 is 12 amino acids long. Germline V lookup: CDR1 SQVTM, CDR2 ANQGSEA. Trimming removed 6 bases at V and 2 bases at J, with 11 bases between. CDR3 sequence (DNA): TGCAGCGTCAAACAGGGACCCTACGAGCAGTACTTC. It is translated as CSVKQGPYEQYF.

This clone was picked up a small number of times. V gene TRBV5-8 combines with J gene TRBJ1-4; 7 positions match TRBD1. From germline, CDR1 is SGHTS and CDR2 YDEGEE. V lost 4 bases, J lost 4 bases, and 7 bases stayed unmatched. The CDR3 length is 15 residues. The CDR3 protein is CASSKFQGVNEKLFF. CDR3 in DNA: TGTGCCAGCAGCAAATTTCAGGGGGTTAATGAAAAACTGTTTTTT. The complete variable domain, with remaining parts taken from reference TRBV5-8 and TRBJ1-4, reads EAGVTQSPTHLIKTRGQQATLRCSPISGHTSVYWYQQALGLGLQFLLWYDEGEERNRGNFPPRFSGRQFPNYSSELNVNALELEDSALYLCASSKFQGVNEKLFFGSGTQLSVL.

The CDR3 spells CASSPRGSNQPQHF. The CDR3 nucleotides are TGTGCCAGCAGCCCGAGGGGTAGCAATCAGCCCCAGCATTTT. V gene TRBV2 combines with J gene TRBJ1-5, with a tentative D call TRBD1 (5 bases). The CDR3 length is 14 residues. From germline, CDR1 is SNHLY and CDR2 FYNNEI. Trimming left V 6 bases short and J 0 bases short, with 9 bases between.

This chain uses TRBV29-1 with TRBJ1-1; TRBD1 aligns across 7 bases. CDR1 is SQVTM, CDR2 ANQGSEA, per germline. Trimming at V came to 7 bases and at J to 1 base, leaving 6 bases not matched to a gene. The CDR3 extends over 13 amino acids. The CDR3 region is CSARGNGNTEAFF. CDR3 bases: TGCAGCGCCAGGGGGAACGGGAACACTGAAGCTTTCTTT.

This sequence joins TRBV3-1 (or the pseudogene TRBV3-2) and TRBJ1-1, with D tentatively TRBD1 (5 bases). CDR1 LGHDT and CDR2 YNNKEL come from the germline V gene (reference sequence). Between the trimmed V and J ends, which lost 2 bases and 6 bases, there was a span of 13 bases. This CDR3 spans 14 amino acids. CDR3 amino acids: CASSQREGHSEAFF. Written as DNA, the CDR3 is TGTGCCAGCAGCCAACGGGAGGGGCATTCTGAAGCTTTCTTT.

The chain is built from TRBV30 and TRBJ2-2; maybe TRBD2 (6 bases). This CDR3 spans 13 amino acids. Trimming stripped 7 bases from V and 5 bases from J, with 14 bases between. From germline, CDR1 is GTSNPN and CDR2 SVGIG (reference sequence). The CDR3 here is CASGLSATGELFF. For the CDR3, the DNA is TGTGCCTCAGGACTATCCGCGACCGGGGAGCTGTTTTTT.

This clone was picked up one time. The chain employs TRBV5-1 and TRBJ2-2; 8 bases agree with TRBD2. Germline V gene sequence: CDR1 SGHRS, CDR2 YFSETQ. CDR3 length: 16 residues. V shed 2 bases, J shed 2 bases, and the junction held 5 bases outside the gene matches. Here the CDR3 reads CASSLGLAANTGELFF. In DNA, the CDR3 is TGCGCCAGCAGCTTAGGACTAGCAGCTAACACCGGGGAGCTGTTTTTT.

J is TRBJ1-2 and V is TRBV6-5, with D maybe TRBD1 (5 bases). The CDR3 has 14 amino acids. Germline assignment: CDR1 MNHEY and CDR2 SVGAGI. With 2 bases removed from V and 2 bases from J, the gap between germline ends came to 9 bases. CDR3 in DNA: TGTGCCAGCAGTTACAGGGAGGGGAACTATGGCTACACCTTC. Protein: CASSYREGNYGYTF.

The chain has TRBV6-6 and TRBJ2-3; D unresolved. Per the germline V gene, CDR1 is MNHNY and CDR2 is SVGAGI (reference sequence). V gave up 8 bases and J gave up 2 bases, with 14 bases separating them. The CDR3 consists of 14 residues. As DNA, the CDR3 is TGTGCCAGCCGCCCCCGGAAAGACACAGATACGCAGTATTTT. Amino acids: CASRPRKDTDTQYF.

The chain recombines TRBV19 with TRBJ1-6, with TRBD1 matching over 9 bases. Trimming cost V 6 bases and J 7 bases; bases outside gene matches: 4. CDR1 LNHDA and CDR2 SQIVND come from the germline V gene (reference sequence). This CDR3 comprises 14 residues. CDR3 DNA: TGTGCCAGTAGGGGGACAGGGAGAAATTCACCCCTCCACTTT. This codes for CASRGTGRNSPLHF.

The gene calls are TRBV24-1 and TRBJ2-1, with 11 nucleotides matching TRBD1. The CDR3 runs to 16 residues. The junction had 11 bases not matched to a gene; V was cut back by 4 bases and J by 10 bases. Germline CDR1 KGHDR, CDR2 SFDVKD. CDR3: CATSDPGTGGSGEQFF. For the CDR3, the DNA is TGTGCCACCAGTGACCCCGGGACAGGGGGTTCCGGGGAGCAGTTCTTC.